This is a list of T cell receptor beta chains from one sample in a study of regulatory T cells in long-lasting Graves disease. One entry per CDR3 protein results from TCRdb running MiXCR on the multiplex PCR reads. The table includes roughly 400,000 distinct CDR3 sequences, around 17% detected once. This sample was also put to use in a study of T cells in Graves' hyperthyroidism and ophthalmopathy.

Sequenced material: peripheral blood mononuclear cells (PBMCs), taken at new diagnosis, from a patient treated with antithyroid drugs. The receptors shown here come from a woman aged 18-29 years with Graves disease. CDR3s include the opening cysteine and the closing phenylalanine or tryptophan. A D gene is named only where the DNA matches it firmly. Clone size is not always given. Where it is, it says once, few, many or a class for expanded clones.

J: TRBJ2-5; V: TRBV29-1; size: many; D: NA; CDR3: CSAALEGRETQYF; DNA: TGCAGCGCTGCCCTGGAAGGTAGAGAGACCCAGTACTTC
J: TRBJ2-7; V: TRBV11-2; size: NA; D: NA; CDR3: CASTIRGSEQYF; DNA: TGTGCCAGCACCATACGTGGGAGCGAGCAGTACTTC
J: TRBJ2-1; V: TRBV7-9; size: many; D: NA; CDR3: CASSFPARYNEQFF; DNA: TGTGCCAGCAGCTTCCCAGCGAGGTACAATGAGCAGTTCTTC
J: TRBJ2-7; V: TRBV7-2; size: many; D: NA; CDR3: CASSLENGGPSYEQYF; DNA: TGTGCCAGCAGCTTAGAGAACGGCGGGCCCTCCTACGAGCAGTACTTC
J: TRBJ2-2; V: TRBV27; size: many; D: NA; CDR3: CASSSLTSTGELFF; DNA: TGTGCCAGCAGTTCCCTAACTAGCACCGGGGAGCTGTTTTTT
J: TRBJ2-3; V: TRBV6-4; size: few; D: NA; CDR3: CASSKMASTDTQYF; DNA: TGTGCCAGCAGTAAAATGGCGAGCACAGATACGCAGTATTTT
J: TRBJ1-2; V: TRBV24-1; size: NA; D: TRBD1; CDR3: CATSDFGRTGSGYTF; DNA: TGTGCCACCAGTGATTTTGGCAGGACAGGATCTGGCTACACCTTC
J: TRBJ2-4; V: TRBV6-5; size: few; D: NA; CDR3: CASSYSKVTNIQYF; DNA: TGTGCCAGCAGTTACTCGAAGGTGACGAACATTCAGTACTTC
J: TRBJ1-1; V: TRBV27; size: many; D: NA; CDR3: CASSLTGSNTEAFF; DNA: TGTGCCAGCAGTTTAACAGGGAGTAACACTGAAGCTTTCTTT
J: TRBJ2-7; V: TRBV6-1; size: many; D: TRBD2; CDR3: CASRIAGVGLEQYF; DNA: TGTGCCAGCAGAATAGCGGGAGTAGGGCTCGAGCAGTACTTC
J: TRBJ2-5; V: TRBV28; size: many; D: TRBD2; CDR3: CASTAGEETQYF; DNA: TGTGCCAGCACCGCGGGGGAAGAGACCCAGTACTTC
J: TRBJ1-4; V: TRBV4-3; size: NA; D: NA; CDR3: CASSQDLPFRVANEKLFF; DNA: TGCGCCAGCAGCCAAGATCTACCTTTTCGGGTTGCTAATGAAAAACTGTTTTTT
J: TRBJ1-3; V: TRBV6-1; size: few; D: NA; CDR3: CASSEQGIPGNTIYF; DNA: TGTGCCAGCAGTGAACAGGGGATCCCTGGAAACACCATATATTTT
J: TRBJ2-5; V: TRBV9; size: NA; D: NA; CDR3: CASSVEGWGETQYF; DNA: TGTGCCAGCAGCGTAGAGGGGTGGGGGGAGACCCAGTACTTC
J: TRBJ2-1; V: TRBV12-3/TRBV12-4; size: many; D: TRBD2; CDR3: CASSFEASGRHNEQFF; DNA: TGTGCCAGCAGTTTTGAGGCTAGCGGGAGGCACAATGAGCAGTTCTTC
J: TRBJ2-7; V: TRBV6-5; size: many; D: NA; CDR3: CASSYLDGSSYEQYF; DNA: TGTGCCAGCAGTTACCTGGACGGATCTTCCTACGAGCAGTACTTC
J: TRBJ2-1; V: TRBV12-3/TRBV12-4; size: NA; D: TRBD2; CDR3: CASSPRLAGPEQFF; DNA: TGTGCCAGCAGTCCCCGACTAGCGGGACCCGAGCAGTTCTTC
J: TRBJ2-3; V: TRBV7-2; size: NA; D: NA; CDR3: CASSISGGAGTDTQYF; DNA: TGTGCCAGCAGCATCTCGGGGGGCGCTGGCACAGATACGCAGTATTTT
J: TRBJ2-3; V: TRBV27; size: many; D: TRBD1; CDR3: CASRTLTGTGLADTQYF; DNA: TGTGCCAGCAGAACTTTGACCGGGACAGGTCTAGCAGATACGCAGTATTTT